This is a list of T cell receptor beta chains from one sample in a study of blood T cell repertoires in COVID-19. Repertoires were generated with immunoSEQ multiplex PCR, while TCRdb's copy carries only in-frame clones and drops some. The profile covers approximately 31,000 clones, with approximately 90% appearing a single time and approximately 4% taken by the ten largest. Specimen: peripheral blood. The receptors come from a man in his sixties with acute or convalescent COVID-19. CDR3s include the opening cysteine and the closing phenylalanine or tryptophan. Fields, in order: V gene, D gene, clone size, J gene, CDR3 DNA, CDR3 protein. A D gene is named only where the DNA matches it firmly. Part of the rows lack a size; the others show once, few, many or a class for expanded clones.

V: TRBV18; D: TRBD2; size: -; J: TRBJ2-3; DNA: TGTGCCAGCTCCCGCGGGACTAGCGGGAGTGGCACAGATACGCAGTATTTT; CDR3: CASSRGTSGSGTDTQYF
V: TRBV7-6; D: TRBD2; size: -; J: TRBJ2-3; DNA: TGTGCCAGCAGCTTAGCGGTGACGGGAGGGCCAGATACGCAGTATTTT; CDR3: CASSLAVTGGPDTQYF
V: TRBV6-2/TRBV6-3; D: -; size: few; J: TRBJ1-6; DNA: TGTGCCAGCAGTTGGGGCCCAAATTCACCCCTCCACTTT; CDR3: CASSWGPNSPLHF
V: TRBV13; D: -; size: -; J: TRBJ2-3; DNA: TGTGCCAGCAGCTTCAAAACGGGAGTCGGCACAGATACGCAGTATTTT; CDR3: CASSFKTGVGTDTQYF
V: TRBV6-2/TRBV6-3; D: TRBD2; size: -; J: TRBJ2-1; DNA: TGTGCCAGCAGTTACCTGACTAGCCCAAGCAATACGTTCTTC; CDR3: CASSYLTSPSNTFF
V: TRBV5-1; D: -; size: -; J: TRBJ1-3; DNA: TGCGCCAGCACCCATGGGAGCTCTGGAAACACCATATATTTT; CDR3: CASTHGSSGNTIYF
V: TRBV6-5; D: -; size: once; J: TRBJ2-2; DNA: TGTGCCAGCGGAGGGACCGGGGAGCTGTTTTTT; CDR3: CASGGTGELFF
V: TRBV7-3; D: -; size: -; J: TRBJ2-2; DNA: TGTGCCAGCAGCCAGGGGATCACCGGGGAGCTGTTTTTT; CDR3: CASSQGITGELFF
V: TRBV5-8; D: TRBD2; size: -; J: TRBJ2-1; DNA: TGTGCCAGCAGCTTGGGACTAGCGGTCTACAATGAGCAGTTCTTC; CDR3: CASSLGLAVYNEQFF
V: TRBV30; D: -; size: -; J: TRBJ1-5; DNA: TGTGCCTGGCAGACAGGCTATAGCAATCAGCCCCAGCATTTT; CDR3: CAWQTGYSNQPQHF
V: TRBV7-9; D: TRBD2; size: -; J: TRBJ2-1; DNA: TGTGCCAGCAGCTTACATGAACGGCGGGAGTCCTACAATGAGCAGTTCTTC; CDR3: CASSLHERRESYNEQFF
V: TRBV4-3; D: TRBD1; size: -; J: TRBJ1-3; DNA: TGCGCCAGCAGCCAAGAAAACAGGGGAGGACTAAACACCATATATTTT; CDR3: CASSQENRGGLNTIYF
V: TRBV27; D: -; size: -; J: TRBJ2-3; DNA: TGTGCCAGCAGCCAAGATAGGGGCGATACGCAGTATTTT; CDR3: CASSQDRGDTQYF
V: TRBV29-1; D: -; size: once; J: TRBJ1-2; DNA: TGCAGCGTTGAAGGAGGGCCTTACTATGGCTACACCTTC; CDR3: CSVEGGPYYGYTF
V: TRBV7-2; D: TRBD1; size: -; J: TRBJ2-7; DNA: TGTGCCAGCAGCTTAGTGTCGACAGGGGGCGCTTACGAGCAGTACTTC; CDR3: CASSLVSTGGAYEQYF
V: TRBV25-1; D: -; size: -; J: TRBJ1-4; DNA: TGTGCCAGCAGTGACCCGGGACTGCAGGGACTGTTTTTT; CDR3: CASSDPGLQGLFF
V: TRBV19; D: TRBD1; size: -; J: TRBJ1-1; DNA: TGTGCCAGTAGTACCAGGACAGGCGGCACTGAAGCTTTCTTT; CDR3: CASSTRTGGTEAFF